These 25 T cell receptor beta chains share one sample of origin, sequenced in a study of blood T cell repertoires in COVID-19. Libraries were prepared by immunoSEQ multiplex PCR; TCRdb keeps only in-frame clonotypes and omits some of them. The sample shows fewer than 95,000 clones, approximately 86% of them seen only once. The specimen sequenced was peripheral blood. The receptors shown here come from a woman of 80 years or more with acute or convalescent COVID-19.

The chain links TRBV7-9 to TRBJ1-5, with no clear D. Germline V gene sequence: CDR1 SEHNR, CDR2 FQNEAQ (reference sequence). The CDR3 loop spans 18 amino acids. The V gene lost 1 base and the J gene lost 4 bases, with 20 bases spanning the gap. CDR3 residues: CASSLGYGFMGPNQPQHF. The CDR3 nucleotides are TGTGCCAGCAGCTTAGGGTACGGATTTATGGGCCCTAATCAGCCCCAGCATTTT.

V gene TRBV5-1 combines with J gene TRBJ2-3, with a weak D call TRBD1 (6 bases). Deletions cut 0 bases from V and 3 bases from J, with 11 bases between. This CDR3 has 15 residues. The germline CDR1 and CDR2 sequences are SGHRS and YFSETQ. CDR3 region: CASSLVQGPTDTQYF. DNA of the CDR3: TGCGCCAGCAGCTTGGTACAGGGTCCGACAGATACGCAGTATTTT.

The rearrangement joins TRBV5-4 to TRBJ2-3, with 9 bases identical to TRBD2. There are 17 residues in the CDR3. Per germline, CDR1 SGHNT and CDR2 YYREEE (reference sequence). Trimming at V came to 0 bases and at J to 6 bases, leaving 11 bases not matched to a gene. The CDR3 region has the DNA TGTGCCAGCAGCTTGGACGGTCGACTAGCGGTGTCGGATACGCAGTATTTT. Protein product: CASSLDGRLAVSDTQYF.

CDR3 sequence: CASSESSGVNQPQHF. In nucleotides, the CDR3 is TGTGCCAGCAGTGAATCGTCCGGGGTCAATCAGCCCCAGCATTTT. The rearrangement joins TRBV6-1 to TRBJ1-5; no definite D call. This CDR3 is 15 amino acids long. CDR1 is MNHNS and CDR2 is SASEGT in the germline V gene. V dropped 2 bases and J dropped 3 bases, with 11 bases sitting between them.

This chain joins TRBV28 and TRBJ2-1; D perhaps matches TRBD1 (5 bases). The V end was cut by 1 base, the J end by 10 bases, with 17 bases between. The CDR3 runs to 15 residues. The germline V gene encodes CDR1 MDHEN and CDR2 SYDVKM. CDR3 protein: CASSLSTRRTNEQFF. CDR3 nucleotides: TGTGCCAGCAGTTTATCAACCCGCCGGACAAACGAGCAGTTCTTC.

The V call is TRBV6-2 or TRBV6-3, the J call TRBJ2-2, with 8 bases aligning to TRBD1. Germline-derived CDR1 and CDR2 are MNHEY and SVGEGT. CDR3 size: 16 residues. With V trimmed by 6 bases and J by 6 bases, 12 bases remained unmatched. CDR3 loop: CASSSLKQGEAGELFF. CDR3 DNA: TGTGCCAGCAGCAGCCTGAAACAGGGGGAAGCCGGGGAGCTGTTTTTT.

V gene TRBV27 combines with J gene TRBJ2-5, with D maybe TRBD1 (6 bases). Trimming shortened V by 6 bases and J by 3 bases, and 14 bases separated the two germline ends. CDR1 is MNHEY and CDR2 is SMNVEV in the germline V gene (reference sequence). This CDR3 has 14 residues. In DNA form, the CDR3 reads TGTGCCAGCAGCTTCCAGGGACAAAAAGAGACCCAGTACTTC. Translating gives CASSFQGQKETQYF.

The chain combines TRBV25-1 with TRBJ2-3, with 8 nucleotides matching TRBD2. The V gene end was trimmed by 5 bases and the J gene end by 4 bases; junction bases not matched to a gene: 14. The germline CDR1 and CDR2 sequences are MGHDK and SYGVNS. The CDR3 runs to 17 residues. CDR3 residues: CASSSTPRAGGADTQYF. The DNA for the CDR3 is TGTGCCAGCAGTTCAACCCCTAGGGCGGGAGGCGCAGATACGCAGTATTTT.

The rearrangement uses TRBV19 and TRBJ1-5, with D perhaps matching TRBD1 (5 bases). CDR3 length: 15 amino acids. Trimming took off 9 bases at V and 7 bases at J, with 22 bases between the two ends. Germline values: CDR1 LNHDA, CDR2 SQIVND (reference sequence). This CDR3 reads CASTWGREGEQPQHF. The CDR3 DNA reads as TGTGCCAGCACTTGGGGGAGGGAGGGAGAACAGCCCCAGCATTTT.

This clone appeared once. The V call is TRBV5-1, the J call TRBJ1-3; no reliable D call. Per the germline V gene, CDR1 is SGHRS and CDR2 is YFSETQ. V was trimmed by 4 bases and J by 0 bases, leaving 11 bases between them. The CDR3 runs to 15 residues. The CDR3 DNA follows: TGCGCCAGCAGCCAGACCGGGAGCTCTGGAAACACCATATATTTT. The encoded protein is CASSQTGSSGNTIYF. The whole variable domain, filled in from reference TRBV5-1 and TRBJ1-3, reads KAGVTQTPRYLIKTRGQQVTLSCSPISGHRSVSWYQQTPGQGLQFLFEYFSETQRNKGNFPGRFSGRQFSNSRSEMNVSTLELGDSALYLCASSQTGSSGNTIYFGEGSWLTVV.

CDR3 amino acids: CASSQGTGYEQYF. The CDR3 nucleotides read TGTGCCAGCAGCCAGGGGACAGGGTACGAGCAGTACTTC. The genes are TRBV4-2 and TRBJ2-7; the match to TRBD1 covers 9 bases. This CDR3 is built from 13 residues. The germline V gene has CDR1 LGHNA and CDR2 YNFKEQ. With V trimmed by 3 bases and J by 4 bases, 1 base remained unmatched.

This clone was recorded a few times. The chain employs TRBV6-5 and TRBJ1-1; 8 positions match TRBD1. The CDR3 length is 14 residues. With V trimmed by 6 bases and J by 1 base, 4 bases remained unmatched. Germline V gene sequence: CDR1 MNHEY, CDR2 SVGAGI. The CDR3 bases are TGTGCCAGCAGCTCCGGGACAGGGAACACTGAAGCTTTCTTT. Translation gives CASSSGTGNTEAFF.

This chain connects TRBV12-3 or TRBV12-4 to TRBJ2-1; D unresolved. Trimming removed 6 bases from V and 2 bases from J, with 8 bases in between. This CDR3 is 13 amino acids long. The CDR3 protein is CASSFVTYNEQFF. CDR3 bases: TGTGCCAGCAGCTTTGTTACCTACAATGAGCAGTTCTTC.

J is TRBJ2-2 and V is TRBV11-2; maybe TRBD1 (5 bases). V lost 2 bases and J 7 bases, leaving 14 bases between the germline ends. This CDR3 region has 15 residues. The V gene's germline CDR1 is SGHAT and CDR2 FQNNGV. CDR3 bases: TGTGCCAGCAGCTTACCCCTCACAGGCGGCGGGGAGCTGTTTTTT. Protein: CASSLPLTGGGELFF.

As DNA, the CDR3 is TGTGCCAGTAGCCAAAATCAGGGTACCAAAGATACGCAGTATTTT. Encoded protein: CASSQNQGTKDTQYF. The chain joins TRBV19 to TRBJ2-3, with D maybe TRBD1 (5 bases). CDR1 and CDR2 from the germline V gene are LNHDA and SQIVND (reference sequence). This CDR3 has 15 residues. V was shortened by 6 bases and J by 5 bases, with 18 bases between the two germline ends.

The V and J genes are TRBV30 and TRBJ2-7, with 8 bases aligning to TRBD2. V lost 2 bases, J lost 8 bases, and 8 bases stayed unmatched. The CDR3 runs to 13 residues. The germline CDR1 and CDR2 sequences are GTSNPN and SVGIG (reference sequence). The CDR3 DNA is TGTGCCTGGAGTCCCCCAGCGGGGGTACAGCAGTACTTC. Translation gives CAWSPPAGVQQYF.

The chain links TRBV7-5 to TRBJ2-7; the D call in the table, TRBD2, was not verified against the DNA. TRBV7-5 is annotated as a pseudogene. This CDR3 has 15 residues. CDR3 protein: CARSWGLAGINEQYF. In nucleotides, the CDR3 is TGTGCCAGAAGCTGGGGACTAGCGGGAATAAACGAGCAGTACTTC.

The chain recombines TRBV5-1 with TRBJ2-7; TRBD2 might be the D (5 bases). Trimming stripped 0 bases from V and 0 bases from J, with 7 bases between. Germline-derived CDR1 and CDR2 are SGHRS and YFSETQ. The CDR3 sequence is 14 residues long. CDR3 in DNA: TGCGCCAGCAGCTTGGTTGGGAGCTCCTACGAGCAGTACTTC. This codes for CASSLVGSSYEQYF.

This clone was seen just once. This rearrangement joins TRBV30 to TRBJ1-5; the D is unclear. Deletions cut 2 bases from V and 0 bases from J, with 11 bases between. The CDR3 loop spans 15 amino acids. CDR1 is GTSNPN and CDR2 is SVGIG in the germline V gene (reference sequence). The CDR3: CAWSLRGYSNQPQHF. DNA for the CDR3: TGTGCCTGGAGTCTTCGGGGATATAGCAATCAGCCCCAGCATTTT.

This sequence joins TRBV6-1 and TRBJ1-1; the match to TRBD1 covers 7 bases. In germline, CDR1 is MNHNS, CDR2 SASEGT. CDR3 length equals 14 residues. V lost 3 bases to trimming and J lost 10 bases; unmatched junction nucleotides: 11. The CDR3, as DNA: TGTGCCAGCAGTGACACCGACAGGGCGGGTAGAGCTTTCTTT. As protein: CASSDTDRAGRAFF.

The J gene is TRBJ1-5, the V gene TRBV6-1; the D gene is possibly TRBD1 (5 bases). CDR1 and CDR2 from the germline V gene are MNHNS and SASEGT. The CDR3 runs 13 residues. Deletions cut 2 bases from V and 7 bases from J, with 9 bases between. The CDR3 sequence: CASSEIRGQPQHF. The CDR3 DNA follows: TGTGCCAGCAGTGAAATAAGGGGACAGCCCCAGCATTTT.

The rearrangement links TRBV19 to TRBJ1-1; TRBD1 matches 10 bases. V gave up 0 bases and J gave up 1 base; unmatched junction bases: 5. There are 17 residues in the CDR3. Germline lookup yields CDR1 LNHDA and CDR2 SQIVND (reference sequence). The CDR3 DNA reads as TGTGCCAGTAGTATAGATCGGACAGGGGGTACGAACACTGAAGCTTTCTTT. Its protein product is CASSIDRTGGTNTEAFF.

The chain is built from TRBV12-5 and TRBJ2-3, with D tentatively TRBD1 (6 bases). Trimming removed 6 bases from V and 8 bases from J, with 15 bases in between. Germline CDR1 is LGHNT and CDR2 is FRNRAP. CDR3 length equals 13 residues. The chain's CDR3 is CASGLTGSGTQYF. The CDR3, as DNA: TGTGCTAGTGGCCTCACAGGGAGCGGTACGCAGTATTTT.

The CDR3 protein is CASSTKLAIQETQYF. The CDR3 DNA reads as TGTGCCAGCAGCACCAAATTAGCGATTCAAGAGACCCAGTACTTC. V gene TRBV7-6 combines with J gene TRBJ2-5, with a tentative D call TRBD2 (5 bases). The germline V and J ends were trimmed by 5 bases and 2 bases, with 15 bases remaining between them. Germline V gene sequence: CDR1 SGHVS, CDR2 FNYEAQ. CDR3 length: 15 amino acids.

The CDR3 nucleotides are TGTGCCAGTAGTATGCCGCAGGGCACTAACACCGGGGAGCTGTTTTTT. It translates to CASSMPQGTNTGELFF. This chain uses TRBV19 with TRBJ2-2, with D possibly matching TRBD1 (5 bases). Trimming took 3 bases from V and 2 from J, leaving 13 bases between them. This CDR3 is 16 amino acids long. The germline V gene has CDR1 LNHDA and CDR2 SQIVND (reference sequence).